What follows are 13 T cell receptor beta chains derived from one specimen sequenced in a study of T-cell memory formation after mild COVID-19. Via MiXCR, TCRdb re-called the 5' RACE reads, giving one row per CDR3 protein. Of 200,000 to 300,000 distinct CDR3 sequences listed, approximately 15% are singletons. What was sequenced was PBMCs or a T cell subset sorted from them (not recorded which). The source of these receptors is a man younger than 35 who had mild COVID-19 (a few samples of this study predate the infection). Cell type and time point are not known.

This clonotype was counted at least ten times. The genes are TRBV19 and TRBJ1-1, with no clear D. Germline V lookup: CDR1 LNHDA, CDR2 SQIVND (reference sequence). There are 8 residues in the CDR3. The germline V and J ends were trimmed by 4 bases and 9 bases, with 0 bases remaining between them. CDR3: CASSKAFF. CDR3 nucleotides: TGTGCCAGTAGTAAAGCTTTCTTT.

At least ten counts were recorded for this clonotype. This chain joins TRBV4-3 and TRBJ2-4; 11 nucleotides agree with TRBD2. CDR1 LGHNA and CDR2 YSLEER come from the germline V gene. The CDR3 is made up of 19 amino acids. Losses at the gene ends were 0 bases for V and 0 bases for J; bases not matched to a gene: 7. The CDR3 protein is CASSQDEASGGLAKNIQYF. For the CDR3, the DNA is TGCGCCAGCAGCCAAGACGAGGCTAGCGGGGGGCTAGCCAAAAACATTCAGTACTTC.

The rearrangement joins TRBV6-2 or TRBV6-3 to TRBJ1-5; perhaps TRBD1 as D (5 bases). This CDR3 region has 12 residues. Germline CDR1 is MNHEY and CDR2 is SVGEGT. V was trimmed by 6 bases and J by 5 bases, leaving 8 bases between them. In DNA form, the CDR3 reads TGTGCCAGCAGCGGCAGGGATCAGCCCCAGCATTTT. It translates to CASSGRDQPQHF.

This clonotype was counted between two and nine times. The chain joins TRBV6-1 to TRBJ2-5; D call uncertain. Germline CDR1 reads MNHNS; CDR2 reads SASEGT. Trimming removed 6 bases from V and 3 bases from J, with 17 bases in between. The CDR3 length is 15 residues. CDR3 amino acids: CASRSYPGREETQYF. In nucleotides, the CDR3 is TGTGCCAGCAGATCCTACCCAGGTCGGGAAGAGACCCAGTACTTC.

The chain has TRBV9 and TRBJ2-1; TRBD1 matches at 8 bases. CDR1 and CDR2 (germline): SGDLS, YYNGEE. V lost 4 bases and J lost 2; bases outside the gene matches: 5. This CDR3 has 15 amino acids. CDR3 coding DNA: TGTGCCAGCAGCACCCGGACAGGGACCTACAATGAGCAGTTCTTC. Its translation is CASSTRTGTYNEQFF.

This clonotype occurred a few times. V is TRBV9 and J is TRBJ2-3; unclear D gene. V gave up 0 bases and J gave up 1 base, with 12 bases separating them. Germline CDR1 SGDLS, CDR2 YYNGEE. This CDR3 region has 16 residues. The CDR3 nucleotides read TGTGCCAGCAGCGTAGAGCCCACCTGGGGCACAGATACGCAGTATTTT. It codes for CASSVEPTWGTDTQYF.

The chain joins TRBV2 to TRBJ2-3; 11 bases agree with TRBD2. There are 15 residues in the CDR3. In germline, CDR1 is SNHLY, CDR2 FYNNEI. V lost 6 bases, J lost 7 bases, and 9 bases stayed unmatched. CDR3 coding DNA: TGTGCCAGCAGCGCCAGAGGGACTAGCGGCCATACGCAGTATTTT. Translation gives CASSARGTSGHTQYF.

The chain recombines TRBV6-2 or TRBV6-3 with TRBJ2-6; 7 nucleotides line up with TRBD1. Germline V lookup: CDR1 MNHEY, CDR2 SVGEGT. The CDR3 sequence is 14 residues long. The ends lost 10 bases at V and 2 bases at J; junction bases unmatched: 5. The CDR3 bases are TGTGCCACCTACACAGGGGCTGGGGCCAACGTCCTGACTTTC. Translating gives CATYTGAGANVLTF.

V usage is TRBV28 and J usage is TRBJ2-5, with a weak D call TRBD1 (6 bases). This CDR3 contains 15 residues. The V gene lost 5 bases and the J gene lost 5 bases, with 18 bases spanning the gap. Germline CDR1 reads MDHEN; CDR2 reads SYDVKM. In DNA, the CDR3 is TGTGCCAGCAGTCAGGACAGTACCGCCGCCGAGACCCAGTACTTC. Translated: CASSQDSTAAETQYF. Together with reference TRBV28 and TRBJ2-5, the CDR3 gives the full variable domain: DVKVTQSSRYLVKRTGEKVFLECVQDMDHENMFWYRQDPGLGLRLIYFSYDVKMKEKGDIPEGYSVSREKKERFSLILESASTNQTSMYLCASSQDSTAAETQYFGPGTRLLVL.

This clonotype has more than one count but fewer than ten. This CDR3 is CASSLDGNYEQYV. The CDR3 bases are TGTGCCAGCAGTTTAGACGGAAACTACGAGCAGTACGTC. The rearrangement uses TRBV28 and TRBJ2-7; D unresolved. Trimming shortened V by 2 bases and J by 3 bases, and 8 bases separated the two germline ends. The CDR3 extends over 13 amino acids. Germline loops: CDR1 MDHEN, CDR2 SYDVKM.

This clonotype was counted ten times or more. The chain uses TRBV7-3 and TRBJ2-5; 9 bases align to TRBD1. Germline loops: CDR1 SGHTA, CDR2 FQGTGA. The CDR3 contains 15 residues. The junction had 4 bases not matched to a gene; V was cut back by 3 bases and J by 2 bases. CDR3 region: CASSLTGTGQETQYF. CDR3 sequence (DNA): TGTGCCAGCAGCTTGACGGGGACAGGGCAAGAGACCCAGTACTTC.

In this sample, this clonotype turned up many times. V and J are TRBV6-5 and TRBJ2-7, with a weak D call TRBD2 (6 bases). Trimming left V 2 bases short and J 2 bases short, with 13 bases between. This CDR3 comprises 15 residues. Per the germline V gene, CDR1 is MNHEY and CDR2 is SVGAGI. The CDR3 DNA follows: TGTGCCAGCAGTTACGAGGGGACTTTGCCCTACGAGCAGTACTTC. This translates into CASSYEGTLPYEQYF.

This clonotype appeared many times. The chain recombines TRBV12-3 or TRBV12-4 with TRBJ1-2, with D possibly TRBD1 on 5 matching bases. V was pared by 3 bases and J by 4 bases, with 9 bases between. The CDR3 covers 13 residues. In DNA form, the CDR3 reads TGTGCCAGCAGTTTGGCGGGACCCTATGGCTACACCTTC. Translating it yields CASSLAGPYGYTF.